These 16 T cell receptor beta chains came from one sample sequenced in a study of cytomegalovirus exposure and HLA in healthy donors. With 60 Vbeta and 13 Jbeta primers, the PCR was carried out. Clones were sequenced by immunoSEQ multiplex PCR, and TCRdb holds only the in-frame ones, with some missing. The sample is made up of 100,000 to 150,000 clones, and the top ten hold under 2% of it. The specimen was PBMCs. These receptors all come from a young man in good health and CMV-seronegative.

This chain connects TRBV29-1 to TRBJ2-1; 7 nucleotides match TRBD1. Germline V gene data show CDR1 as SQVTM and CDR2 as ANQGSEA. This CDR3 contains 14 residues. Trimming removed 7 bases from V and 2 bases from J; junction bases left unmatched: 8. The chain's CDR3 is CSAVTGEPYNEQFF. The CDR3 DNA is TGCAGCGCCGTTACAGGGGAACCCTACAATGAGCAGTTCTTC.

The chain combines TRBV7-8 with TRBJ2-2, with TRBD1 matching over 9 bases. CDR1 is SGHVS and CDR2 is FQNEAQ in the germline V gene. This CDR3 has 17 residues. Losses at the gene ends were 0 bases for V and 5 bases for J; bases not matched to a gene: 7. The CDR3 DNA reads as TGTGCCAGCAGCTTAGCGCTGGGACAGGGTGGAACCGGGGAGCTGTTTTTT. Translating gives CASSLALGQGGTGELFF.

The V call is TRBV7-2, the J call TRBJ1-5; D is possibly TRBD1 (6 bases). V lost 0 bases to trimming and J lost 7 bases, with 16 bases between them. From germline, CDR1 is SGHTA and CDR2 FQGNSA. The CDR3 consists of 16 residues. CDR3 region: CASSLATGPSGQPQHF. The CDR3 DNA reads as TGTGCCAGCAGCTTAGCGACAGGCCCATCGGGGCAGCCCCAGCATTTT.

This chain links TRBV10-1 with TRBJ2-5, with 15 bases lining up with TRBD2. The CDR3 extends over 16 amino acids. CDR1 is WNHNN and CDR2 is SYGVQD in the germline V gene (reference sequence). V was pared by 2 bases and J by 5 bases, with 3 bases of the junction left unmatched. CDR3 loop: CASSETGLAGGETQYF. The CDR3 DNA is TGCGCCAGCAGTGAGACGGGACTAGCGGGAGGTGAGACCCAGTACTTC.

The chain has TRBV30 and TRBJ2-7; D unresolved. From germline, CDR1 is GTSNPN and CDR2 SVGIG (reference sequence). CDR3 length: 14 amino acids. Trimming cost V 0 bases and J 0 bases, with 9 bases left between them. In DNA, the CDR3 is TGTGCCTGGAGTGTTAGATTGAGCTCCTACGAGCAGTACTTC. Protein product: CAWSVRLSSYEQYF.

As DNA, the CDR3 is TGTGCCAGCAGGGAAATGGCGGGGGACTACGAGCAGTACTTC. Its protein is CASREMAGDYEQYF. V is TRBV7-6 and J is TRBJ2-7, with 7 bases identical to TRBD2. J lost 3 bases, V lost 6 bases, and 8 bases had no gene match. The CDR3 runs to 14 residues. Germline assignment: CDR1 SGHVS and CDR2 FNYEAQ.

The chain employs TRBV28 and TRBJ1-5; 7 nucleotides agree with TRBD1. The CDR3 totals 14 residues. Per the germline V gene, CDR1 is MDHEN and CDR2 is SYDVKM. The ends lost 1 base at V and 9 bases at J; junction bases unmatched: 6. CDR3 in DNA: TGTGCCAGCAGTTTATACCCGACAGGGCTGCCCCAGCATTTT. Protein product: CASSLYPTGLPQHF.

The chain combines TRBV5-1 with TRBJ2-1, with TRBD2 matching 9 bases. Per the germline V gene, CDR1 is SGHRS and CDR2 is YFSETQ. This CDR3 contains 13 residues. After removal of 6 bases from V and 7 bases from J, the junction contained 5 bases not matched to a gene. The CDR3: CASISGGQNEQFF. In DNA, the CDR3 is TGCGCCAGCATCAGCGGGGGGCAGAATGAGCAGTTCTTC.

Worth noting for this clone: A junction end diverges from the germline sequence, so it may reflect a read error. The chain links TRBV18 to TRBJ1-2; 10 bases line up with TRBD1. Germline V CDR1 and CDR2: KGHSH, LQKENI. This CDR3 contains 17 residues. The CDR3 protein is CASSQGTGAALSGGHTF. The CDR3 bases are TGTGCCAGCTCACAGGGGACAGGGGCCGCCCTTAGTGGTGGCCACACCTTC.

The gene calls are TRBV4-3 and TRBJ2-5, with TRBD2 matching over 10 bases. Germline V gene data show CDR1 as LGHNA and CDR2 as YSLEER. The ends lost 1 base at V and 5 bases at J; junction bases unmatched: 10. The CDR3 sequence is 17 residues long. CDR3 residues: CASSQGPSGSVWETQYF. The CDR3 DNA follows: TGCGCCAGCAGCCAAGGGCCTAGCGGGAGTGTGTGGGAGACCCAGTACTTC.

V and J are TRBV5-4 and TRBJ1-3; 8 nucleotides agree with TRBD1. This CDR3 has 14 amino acids. Germline CDR1 reads SGHNT; CDR2 reads YYREEE (reference sequence). V trimming: 4 bases; J trimming: 4 bases; junction bases outside the gene matches: 4. CDR3 residues: CASSRGTGGNTIYF. Here the CDR3 DNA reads TGTGCCAGCAGCCGAGGGACAGGCGGAAACACCATATATTTT.

The CDR3 loop is CAWEDRSSYNSPLHF. The CDR3 bases are TGTGCCTGGGAGGACAGGAGCTCCTATAATTCACCCCTCCACTTT. The chain has TRBV30 and TRBJ1-6, with TRBD1 matching over 7 bases. In germline, CDR1 is GTSNPN, CDR2 SVGIG (reference sequence). The V gene end was trimmed by 5 bases and the J gene end by 0 bases; junction bases not matched to a gene: 4. The CDR3 totals 15 residues.

To note about this clone: One junction end does not reproduce the germline sequence, and a read error may be involved. V and J are TRBV7-2 and TRBJ1-5; D is possibly TRBD1 (6 bases). Germline V gene lookup returns CDR1 SGHTA and CDR2 FQGNSA. This CDR3 has 15 amino acids. DNA of the CDR3: TGTGCCGGCAGCCCTTTACGGGGGGCAGATCAGCCCCAGCATTTT. Translating it yields CAGSPLRGADQPQHF.

The chain links TRBV7-9 to TRBJ2-3, with 14 bases that match TRBD2. The germline V gene has CDR1 SEHNR and CDR2 FQNEAQ (reference sequence). CDR3 length: 16 residues. Losses at the gene ends were 5 bases for V and 5 bases for J; bases not matched to a gene: 6. The CDR3 region is CASSPWTSGGKDTQYF. CDR3 in DNA: TGTGCCAGCAGCCCCTGGACTAGCGGGGGGAAAGATACGCAGTATTTT.

The chain's CDR3 is CASSPGASYNEQFF. In DNA, the CDR3 is TGTGCCAGCTCACCAGGGGCTAGCTACAATGAGCAGTTCTTC. J is TRBJ2-1 and V is TRBV18; a possible D gene is TRBD1 (5 bases). The CDR3 sequence is 14 residues long. CDR1 and CDR2 from the germline V gene are KGHSH and LQKENI. With 2 bases removed from V and 3 bases from J, the gap between germline ends came to 8 bases.

The chain recombines TRBV6-1 with TRBJ2-3; D might be TRBD1 (5 bases). The V gene's germline CDR1 is MNHNS and CDR2 SASEGT. V was pared by 1 base and J by 2 bases, with 10 bases between. This CDR3 is built from 15 residues. The CDR3 DNA follows: TGTGCCAGCAGTGAAGGGGCAGGGTACACAGATACGCAGTATTTT. Encoded protein: CASSEGAGYTDTQYF.